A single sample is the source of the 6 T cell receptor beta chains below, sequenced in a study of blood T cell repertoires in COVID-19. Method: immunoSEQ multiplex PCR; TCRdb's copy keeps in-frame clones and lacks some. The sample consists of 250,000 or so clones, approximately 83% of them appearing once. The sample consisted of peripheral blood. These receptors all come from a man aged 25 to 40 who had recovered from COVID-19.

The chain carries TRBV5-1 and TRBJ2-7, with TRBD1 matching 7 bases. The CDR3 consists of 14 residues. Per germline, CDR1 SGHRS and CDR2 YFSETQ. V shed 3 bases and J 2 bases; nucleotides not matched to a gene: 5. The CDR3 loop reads CASSSTGRTYEQYF. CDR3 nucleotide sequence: TGCGCCAGCAGCTCGACAGGGCGTACCTACGAGCAGTACTTC.

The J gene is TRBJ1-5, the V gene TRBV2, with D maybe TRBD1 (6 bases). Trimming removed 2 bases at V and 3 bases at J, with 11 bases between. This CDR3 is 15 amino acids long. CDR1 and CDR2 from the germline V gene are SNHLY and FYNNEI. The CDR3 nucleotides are TGTGCCAGCAGTGAACAAGGGGGATACAATCAGCCCCAGCATTTT. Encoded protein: CASSEQGGYNQPQHF. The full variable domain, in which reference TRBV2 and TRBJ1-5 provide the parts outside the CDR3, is EPEVTQTPSHQVTQMGQEVILRCVPISNHLYFYWYRQILGQKVEFLVSFYNNEISEKSEIFDDQFSVERPDGSNFTLKIRSTKLEDSAMYFCASSEQGGYNQPQHFGDGTRLSIL.

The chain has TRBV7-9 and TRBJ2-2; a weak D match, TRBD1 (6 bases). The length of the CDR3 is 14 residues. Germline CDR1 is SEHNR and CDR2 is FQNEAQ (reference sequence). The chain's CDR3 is CAAGGTSHTGELFF. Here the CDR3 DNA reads TGTGCGGCTGGGGGCACCTCCCACACCGGGGAGCTGTTTTTT.

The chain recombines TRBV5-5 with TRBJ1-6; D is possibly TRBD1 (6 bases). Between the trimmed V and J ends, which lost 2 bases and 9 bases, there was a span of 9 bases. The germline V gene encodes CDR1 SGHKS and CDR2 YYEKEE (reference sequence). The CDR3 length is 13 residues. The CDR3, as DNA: TGTGCCAGCAGCTTCACAGGGCTTTCACCCCTCCACTTT. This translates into CASSFTGLSPLHF.

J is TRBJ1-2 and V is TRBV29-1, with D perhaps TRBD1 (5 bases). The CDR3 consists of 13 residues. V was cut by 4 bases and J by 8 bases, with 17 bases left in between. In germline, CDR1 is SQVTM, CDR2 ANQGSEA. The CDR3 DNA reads TGCAGCGTTGGAGTGGGGGATGCGGGAGGCTACACCTTC. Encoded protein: CSVGVGDAGGYTF. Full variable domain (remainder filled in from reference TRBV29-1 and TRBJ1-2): SAVISQKPSRDICQRGTSLTIQCQVDSQVTMMFWYRQQPGQSLTLIATANQGSEATYESGFVIDKFPISRPNLTFSTLTVSNMSPEDSSIYLCSVGVGDAGGYTFGSGTRLTVV.

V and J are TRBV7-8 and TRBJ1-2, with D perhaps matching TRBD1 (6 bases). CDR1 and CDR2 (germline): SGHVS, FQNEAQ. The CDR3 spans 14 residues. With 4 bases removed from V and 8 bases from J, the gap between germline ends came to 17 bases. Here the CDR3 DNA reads TGTGCCAGCAGCTCCGAGAACAGGGTTGGGGGCTACACCTTC. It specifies CASSSENRVGGYTF.